This passage covers 10 T cell receptor beta chains from one sample sequenced in a study of blood T cell repertoires in COVID-19. Sequencing was performed with immunoSEQ multiplex PCR; in TCRdb, only in-frame clones are kept and a portion is missing. The sample records roughly 360,000 clones, less than 90% being singletons. Sequencing was done on a sample of PBMCs or T cells enriched from blood (not recorded which). These receptors were taken from a woman aged 45-59 years who had recovered from COVID-19.

The CDR3 DNA follows: TGTGCCAGCAGCCGGGACAAAATCCTCAATCAGCCCCAGCATTTT. Translating it yields CASSRDKILNQPQHF. This rearrangement joins TRBV2 to TRBJ1-5; perhaps TRBD1 as D (6 bases). The CDR3 contains 15 residues. The ends were cut back, 6 bases at V and 3 bases at J, with 15 bases in the middle. The germline CDR1 and CDR2 sequences are SNHLY and FYNNEI.

The chain recombines TRBV9 with TRBJ1-2; D uncertain. V gave up 0 bases and J gave up 0 bases, with 6 bases separating them. CDR1 and CDR2 (germline): SGDLS, YYNGEE. The CDR3 is 14 amino acids. CDR3 in amino acids: CASSVGGSNYGYTF. The DNA for the CDR3 is TGTGCCAGCAGCGTAGGAGGATCTAACTATGGCTACACCTTC.

The CDR3 DNA reads as TGTGCCAGCAGCGAGAACAGGGGGCGTCAGCCCCAGCATTTT. Translating it yields CASSENRGRQPQHF. The chain uses TRBV7-2 and TRBJ1-5; 9 bases fit TRBD1. From germline, CDR1 is SGHTA and CDR2 FQGNSA. CDR3 size: 14 residues. The J segment lost 6 bases and the V segment lost 5 bases, leaving 5 bases of the junction unmatched.

The V and J genes are TRBV5-5 and TRBJ1-2, with a tentative D call TRBD1 (5 bases). This CDR3 has 14 residues. Germline loops: CDR1 SGHKS, CDR2 YYEKEE (reference sequence). The V end lost 3 bases, the J end lost 6 bases, and 15 bases lay between the germline ends. As DNA, the CDR3 is TGTGCCAGCAGCTGGATTGGGGGGTCGGATGGCTACACCTTC. This encodes CASSWIGGSDGYTF.

The chain recombines TRBV30 with TRBJ1-1; TRBD1 aligns across 10 bases. This CDR3 comprises 11 residues. Germline values: CDR1 GTSNPN, CDR2 SVGIG (reference sequence). The V segment lost 5 bases and the J segment 9 bases; nucleotides outside the gene matches: 3. The CDR3 DNA is TGTGCCTGGGGGGACAGGGGACAAGCTTTCTTT. It encodes CAWGDRGQAFF.

This clone occurred a few times. V and J are TRBV30 and TRBJ1-5; maybe TRBD1 (5 bases). This CDR3 has 15 residues. Germline values: CDR1 GTSNPN, CDR2 SVGIG (reference sequence). Trimming took off 3 bases at V and 6 bases at J, with 18 bases between the two ends. CDR3 in amino acids: CAWRETGLAIQPQHF. The CDR3 nucleotides read TGTGCCTGGAGGGAGACGGGACTGGCAATTCAGCCCCAGCATTTT.

This clone was found a few times. At the DNA level, this CDR3 is encoded by other sequences in the same sample as well. Here the CDR3 DNA reads TGTGCCAGCAGCTCTAGGGACAGAGGATCACCCCTCCACTTT. The encoded protein is CASSSRDRGSPLHF. V and J are TRBV7-2 and TRBJ1-6; 7 bases fit TRBD1. Unmatched junction bases numbered 7, after V lost 4 bases and J lost 10 bases. The CDR3 is 14 residues long. CDR1 and CDR2 from the germline V gene are SGHTA and FQGNSA.

The chain is built from TRBV4-2 and TRBJ2-2; 8 bases line up with TRBD2. The J segment lost 5 bases and the V segment lost 4 bases, leaving 9 bases of the junction unmatched. This CDR3 spans 16 amino acids. Germline V gives CDR1 LGHNA, CDR2 YNFKEQ. The DNA of the CDR3 is TGTGCCAGCAGCCCCTCGGTAGCGGGGAATACCGGGGAGCTGTTTTTT. Translation gives CASSPSVAGNTGELFF.

V gene TRBV7-2 combines with J gene TRBJ2-3; 11 bases align to TRBD2. Germline values: CDR1 SGHTA, CDR2 FQGNSA. Germline trimming cut 5 bases from V and 5 bases from J; bases unmatched to any gene: 18. This CDR3 has 19 residues. CDR3 amino acids: CASSPAVLRPGTSGDTQYF. CDR3 nucleotide sequence: TGTGCCAGCAGCCCAGCGGTGCTTCGACCCGGGACTAGCGGAGATACGCAGTATTTT.

The rearrangement uses TRBV6-2 or TRBV6-3 and TRBJ1-1; D ambiguous. Per the germline V gene, CDR1 is MNHEY and CDR2 is SVGEGT. The CDR3 has 13 amino acids. Trimming stripped 0 bases from V and 10 bases from J, with 12 bases between. The DNA of the CDR3 is TGTGCCAGCAGTTACTCCTTTCAAAGGAGAGCTTTCTTT. Protein: CASSYSFQRRAFF.